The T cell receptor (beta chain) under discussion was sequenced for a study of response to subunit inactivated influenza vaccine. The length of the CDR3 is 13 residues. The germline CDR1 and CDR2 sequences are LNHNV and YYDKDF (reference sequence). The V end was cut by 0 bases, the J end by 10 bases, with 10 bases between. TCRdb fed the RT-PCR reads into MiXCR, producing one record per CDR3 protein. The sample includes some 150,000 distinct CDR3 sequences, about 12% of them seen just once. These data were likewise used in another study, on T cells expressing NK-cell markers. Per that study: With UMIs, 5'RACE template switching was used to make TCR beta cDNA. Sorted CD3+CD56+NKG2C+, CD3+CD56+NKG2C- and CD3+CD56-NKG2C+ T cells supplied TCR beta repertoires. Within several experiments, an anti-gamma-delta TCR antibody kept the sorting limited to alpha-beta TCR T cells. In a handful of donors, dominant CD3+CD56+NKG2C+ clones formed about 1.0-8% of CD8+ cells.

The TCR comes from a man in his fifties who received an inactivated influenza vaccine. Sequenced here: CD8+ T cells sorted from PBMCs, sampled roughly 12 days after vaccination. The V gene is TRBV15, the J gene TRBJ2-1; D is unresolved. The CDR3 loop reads CATSRDLLREQFF. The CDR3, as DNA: TGTGCCACCAGCAGAGACCTCCTCAGGGAGCAGTTCTTC.